This entry is about one T cell receptor beta chain. The sample belongs to a study of blood T cell repertoires in COVID-19. In the study overall: T cells, B-cell-depleted T cells, or PBMCs supplied cDNA or gDNA.

Cohorts were determined from participant-reported clinical history. Under the authors' procedure: Reference gene primers were amplified, and this amplification served to estimate nucleated cell counts. Produced via immunoSEQ multiplex PCR; TCRdb's table is partial and in-frame only. V and J calls and clone size are copied from that table; D and trimming were computed from the DNA. The table shows roughly 160,000 clones, with approximately 88% occurring only once. The germline gives CDR1 ENHRY, CDR2 SYGVKD. The CDR3 contains 14 residues. V shed 10 bases, J shed 6 bases, and the junction held 10 bases outside the gene matches.

This chain uses TRBV10-3 with TRBJ2-1; TRBD1 aligns across 9 bases. The specimen sequenced was PBMCs or T cells enriched from blood (not recorded which). This clonotype was sampled from a woman aged 60-75 years who had recovered from COVID-19. CDR3 sequence (DNA): TGTGCCAACAGCCGGGACAGGGTCAGCAATGAGCAGTTCTTC. Encoded protein: CANSRDRVSNEQFF.